This T cell receptor (beta chain) was found in a study of cytomegalovirus exposure and HLA in healthy donors. In the study overall: Early released data comprised some 91 million unique TCRs from HLA-typed donors. The study, taken as a whole, reports: Most TCR beta V segments were productive about 87% or about 30% of the time in an earlier analysis. Accurate prediction of most subjects' HLA-A and HLA-B alleles from TCR beta sequences was reported.

This clone has just a few counts. Its antigen is not identified. The length of the CDR3 is 13 residues. Per the germline V gene, CDR1 is LNHDA and CDR2 is SQIVND (reference sequence). The V segment lost 0 bases and the J segment 6 bases; nucleotides outside the gene matches: 0. The PCR had 60 Vbeta and 13 Jbeta primers. Sequenced by immunoSEQ multiplex PCR; TCRdb stores in-frame clones only, minus some. The sample shows around 100,000 clones, approximately 80% of them seen only once. Likely unrecorded immune exposures existed in these nominally healthy donors. The chain carries TRBV19 and TRBJ2-3; TRBD2 aligns across 7 bases. The TCR sequence derives from a woman aged 25 to 45 in good health and CMV-seronegative. Sequences were obtained from PBMCs. CDR3 loop: CASSIEGGDTQYF. The DNA of the CDR3 is TGTGCCAGTAGTATAGAGGGGGGGGATACGCAGTATTTT.